Each of the 22 T cell receptor beta chains below was sequenced from the same sample in a study of regulatory T cells in long-lasting Graves disease. Time point: persistent/refractory GD, antithyroid drugs over 5 years with positive TRAb. PBMC RNA served as the TCR library source. HTBI primers from iRepertoire and Arm-PCR of CDR3 regions yielded the TCR beta libraries. From the multiplex PCR reads, TCRdb called clonotypes with MiXCR, one entry per CDR3 protein. The sample has fewer than 450,000 distinct CDR3 sequences, around 20% seen once. The sample here was peripheral blood mononuclear cells (PBMCs), taken when the disease was refractory, from a patient treated with antithyroid drugs. The receptors were sampled from a female donor with Graves disease.

This clonotype occurred many times. The chain is built from TRBV28 and TRBJ2-7, with D possibly being TRBD2 (6 bases). From germline, CDR1 is MDHEN and CDR2 SYDVKM. Trimming removed 2 bases at V and 2 bases at J, with 16 bases between. This CDR3 region has 16 residues. Here the CDR3 reads CASSLMSLASPYEQYF. For the CDR3, the DNA is TGTGCCAGCAGTTTAATGTCCCTAGCGAGTCCCTACGAGCAGTACTTC.

The chain links TRBV11-2 to TRBJ2-2; 11 bases line up with TRBD1. The CDR3 sequence is 16 residues long. The V and J ends lost 6 bases and 3 bases, in that order; junction bases with no gene match: 6. CDR1 SGHAT and CDR2 FQNNGV come from the germline V gene. For the CDR3, the DNA is TGTGCCAGCAGACGTCCGGGACAGGGGGACACCGGGGAGCTGTTTTTT. Translating it yields CASRRPGQGDTGELFF.

To note about this clonotype: Relative to the germline gene, one junction end is altered; a read error may explain this. The chain employs TRBV19 and TRBJ1-2, with 9 bases fitting TRBD1. The germline V gene has CDR1 LNHDA and CDR2 SQIVND (reference sequence). This CDR3 is 15 amino acids long. CDR3: CASSPDRGKVHGYTF. The DNA of the CDR3 is TGCGCCAGCAGCCCGGACAGGGGAAAAGTTCATGGCTACACCTTC.

This chain connects TRBV19 to TRBJ1-5; D is undetermined. CDR1 is LNHDA, CDR2 SQIVND, per germline (reference sequence). The CDR3 is 11 residues long. The germline V and J ends were trimmed by 7 bases and 11 bases, with 12 bases remaining between them. CDR3 region: CASTVAGSQHF. As DNA, the CDR3 is TGTGCCAGTACCGTAGCCGGGTCCCAGCATTTT.

This clonotype was recorded many times. The chain is built from TRBV6-1 and TRBJ1-5, with TRBD1 matching over 10 bases. Unmatched junction bases numbered 10, after V lost 4 bases and J lost 4 bases. This CDR3 comprises 17 residues. Per the germline V gene, CDR1 is MNHNS and CDR2 is SASEGT. The CDR3, as DNA: TGTGCCAGCAGTGCCCAACTTTGGACAGGGGGTAATCAGCCCCAGCATTTT. Translation gives CASSAQLWTGGNQPQHF.

In DNA, the CDR3 is TGTGCCACCAGAAACGGTACGAACACTGAAGCTTTCTTT. Translated, it gives CATRNGTNTEAFF. This chain links TRBV15 with TRBJ1-1; D is unresolved. Trimming shortened V by 6 bases and J by 1 base, and 9 bases separated the two germline ends. The V gene's germline CDR1 is LNHNV and CDR2 YYDKDF (reference sequence). The CDR3 totals 13 residues.

This clonotype was seen at least ten times. V is TRBV3-1 and J is TRBJ2-7; D is undetermined. The CDR3 contains 11 residues. From germline, CDR1 is LGHDT and CDR2 YNNKEL (reference sequence). Deletions cut 3 bases from V and 6 bases from J, with 6 bases between. The CDR3 DNA reads TGTGCCAGCAGCCACTCCGGCGAGCAGTACTTC. This gives the protein CASSHSGEQYF.

V gene TRBV4-3 combines with J gene TRBJ2-5; D might be TRBD2 (5 bases). Trimming pared 0 bases from V and 7 bases from J, leaving 6 bases between. Looked up from germline, CDR1 is LGHNA and CDR2 is YSLEER. The CDR3 has 12 residues. The DNA of the CDR3 is TGCGCCAGCAGCCAAGATGCGGGGACCCAGTACTTC. This sequence encodes CASSQDAGTQYF.

The chain carries TRBV5-6 and TRBJ2-2; D perhaps matches TRBD2 (6 bases). Trimming took 4 bases from V and 3 from J, leaving 19 bases between them. This CDR3 is built from 17 residues. CDR1 and CDR2 (germline): SGHDT, YYEEEE. CDR3 protein: CASSIFRGGFHTGELFF. The CDR3 DNA sequence: TGTGCCAGCAGCATATTTCGTGGGGGGTTTCACACCGGGGAGCTGTTTTTT.

This clonotype has more than one count but fewer than ten. V is TRBV18 and J is TRBJ1-1; D gene uncertain. Germline loops: CDR1 KGHSH, CDR2 LQKENI. The germline V and J ends were trimmed by 2 bases and 4 bases, with 14 bases remaining between them. This CDR3 is built from 15 residues. CDR3 DNA sequence: TGTGCCAGCTCACCAAATGGGGTCTTGGGCACTGAAGCTTTCTTT. Protein: CASSPNGVLGTEAFF.

J is TRBJ2-7 and V is TRBV28, with unresolved D. CDR1 and CDR2 from the germline V gene are MDHEN and SYDVKM. This CDR3 contains 15 residues. Trimming stripped 2 bases from V and 7 bases from J, with 18 bases between. The CDR3 region is CASSLPPPYSEEQYF. Here the CDR3 DNA reads TGTGCCAGCAGTTTACCGCCCCCGTATTCCGAGGAGCAGTACTTC.

This clonotype came up a few times. A read error may explain this, as a much larger clone is one base away. The chain employs TRBV28 and TRBJ1-6, with D uncertain. V dropped 6 bases and J dropped 7 bases, with 13 bases sitting between them. Germline V gene data show CDR1 as MDHEN and CDR2 as SYDVKM. This CDR3 has 14 residues. This CDR3 reads CASRMAGQNSPLHF. The DNA of the CDR3 is TGTGCCAGCAGGATGGCAGGTCAAAATTCACCCCTCCACTTT.

A few counts support this clonotype. The CDR3 loop reads CASSMGGYSNQPQHF. The CDR3 nucleotides read TGTGCCAGTAGTATGGGGGGGTATAGCAATCAGCCCCAGCATTTT. The chain has TRBV19 and TRBJ1-5; D is perhaps TRBD1 (5 bases). V was trimmed by 3 bases and J by 0 bases, leaving 9 bases between them. The CDR3 sequence is 15 residues long. CDR1 and CDR2 from the germline V gene are LNHDA and SQIVND (reference sequence).

This clonotype was seen many times. The chain joins TRBV7-9 to TRBJ1-5; D is uncertain. Looked up from germline, CDR1 is SEHNR and CDR2 is FQNEAQ (reference sequence). CDR3 length: 15 amino acids. Deletions cut 3 bases from V and 2 bases from J, with 11 bases between. This CDR3 is CASSFQSLGNQPQHF. The CDR3 region has the DNA TGTGCCAGCAGCTTCCAGAGCTTAGGCAATCAGCCCCAGCATTTT.

Comments on this clonotype: No conserved phenylalanine or tryptophan is present at the end of the CDR3, so a read error is the likely explanation. The limits of the CDR3 on the DNA are not certain, so only TCRdb's listed CDR3 is given. The genes are TRBV10-2 and TRBJ2-7; the table's D call of TRBD2 was not tested on the DNA. The CDR3 is 12 amino acids in total, end residues counted. Germline CDR1 reads WSHSY; CDR2 reads SAAADI. The CDR3 protein is CASRAFSGRASL.

The chain combines TRBV14 with TRBJ2-2, with TRBD1 matching 7 bases. CDR3 size: 15 residues. V was pared by 4 bases and J by 0 bases, with 2 bases of the junction left unmatched. Germline CDR1 is SGHDN and CDR2 is FVKESK. This CDR3 reads CASSRTGANTGELFF. In DNA form, the CDR3 reads TGTGCCAGCAGCCGGACAGGAGCGAACACCGGGGAGCTGTTTTTT.

This clonotype was observed at least ten times. V gene TRBV7-2 combines with J gene TRBJ2-2; D not certain. CDR3 length: 15 amino acids. V lost 5 bases to trimming and J lost 4 bases, with 14 bases between them. Germline V gene sequence: CDR1 SGHTA, CDR2 FQGNSA. The CDR3 DNA is TGTGCCAGCAGCCGAAGGCGGCAAATCACCGGGGAGCTGTTTTTT. Translated, it gives CASSRRRQITGELFF.

This clonotype was counted only a few times. V and J are TRBV5-1 and TRBJ2-1; a weak D match, TRBD1 (5 bases). CDR3 length: 14 amino acids. Trimming removed 4 bases from V and 5 bases from J, with 13 bases in between. Per germline, CDR1 SGHRS and CDR2 YFSETQ. This CDR3 reads CASSPLAGNNEQFF. The CDR3 nucleotides read TGCGCCAGCAGCCCTCTGGCAGGGAACAATGAGCAGTTCTTC. The full variable domain, rest sourced from reference TRBV5-1 and TRBJ2-1, is KAGVTQTPRYLIKTRGQQVTLSCSPISGHRSVSWYQQTPGQGLQFLFEYFSETQRNKGNFPGRFSGRQFSNSRSEMNVSTLELGDSALYLCASSPLAGNNEQFFGPGTRLTVL.

The V gene is TRBV15, the J gene TRBJ2-5; 8 bases agree with TRBD2. Per the germline V gene, CDR1 is LNHNV and CDR2 is YYDKDF (reference sequence). The CDR3 runs 14 residues. Trimming took 5 bases from V and 5 from J; bases not matched to a gene: 7. The CDR3 region has the DNA TGTGCCACCAGCCCGAGGAGCGGGAGTGAGACCCAGTACTTC. Translated, it gives CATSPRSGSETQYF.

The rearrangement links TRBV5-5 to TRBJ1-1; TRBD1 agrees at 7 bases. This CDR3 contains 14 residues. The junction had 3 bases not matched to a gene; V was cut back by 0 bases and J by 4 bases. The germline V gene has CDR1 SGHKS and CDR2 YYEKEE (reference sequence). CDR3 sequence reads: CASSLGQGFTEAFF. CDR3 nucleotide sequence: TGTGCCAGCAGCTTGGGACAGGGTTTCACTGAAGCTTTCTTT.

This chain joins TRBV10-2 and TRBJ2-7; no definite D call. The CDR3 has 14 residues. The V gene's germline CDR1 is WSHSY and CDR2 SAAADI. Trimming stripped 2 bases from V and 2 bases from J, with 10 bases between. The CDR3 bases are TGCGCCAGCAGTGAGGGCGGAGCCACCTACGAGCAGTACTTC. As protein: CASSEGGATYEQYF.

About this clonotype itself: A clone one base away is much larger, so this may be a read error. The chain joins TRBV7-2 to TRBJ1-1; TRBD1 agrees at 8 bases. Trimming took 6 bases from V and 12 from J; bases not matched to a gene: 18. The CDR3 has 15 amino acids. Germline CDR1 is SGHTA and CDR2 is FQGNSA. DNA of the CDR3: TGTGCCAGCAGTCCCTCGGGCAGGGGGCTATCGGAGACTTTCTTT. This translates into CASSPSGRGLSETFF.